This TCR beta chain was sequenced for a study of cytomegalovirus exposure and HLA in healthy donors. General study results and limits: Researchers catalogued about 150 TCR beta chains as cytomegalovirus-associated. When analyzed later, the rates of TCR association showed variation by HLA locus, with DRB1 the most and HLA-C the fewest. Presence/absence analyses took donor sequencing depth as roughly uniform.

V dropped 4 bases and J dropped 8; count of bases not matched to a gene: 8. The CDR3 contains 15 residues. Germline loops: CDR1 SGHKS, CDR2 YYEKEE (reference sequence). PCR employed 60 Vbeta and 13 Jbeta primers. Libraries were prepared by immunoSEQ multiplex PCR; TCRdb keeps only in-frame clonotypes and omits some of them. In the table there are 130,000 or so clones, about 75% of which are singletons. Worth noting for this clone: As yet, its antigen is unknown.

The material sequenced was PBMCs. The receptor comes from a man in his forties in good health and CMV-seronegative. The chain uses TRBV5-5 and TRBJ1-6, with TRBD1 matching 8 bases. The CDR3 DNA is TGTGCCAGCAGCGGCGGGGCAGGGGGCGATTCACCCCTCCACTTT. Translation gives CASSGGAGGDSPLHF.